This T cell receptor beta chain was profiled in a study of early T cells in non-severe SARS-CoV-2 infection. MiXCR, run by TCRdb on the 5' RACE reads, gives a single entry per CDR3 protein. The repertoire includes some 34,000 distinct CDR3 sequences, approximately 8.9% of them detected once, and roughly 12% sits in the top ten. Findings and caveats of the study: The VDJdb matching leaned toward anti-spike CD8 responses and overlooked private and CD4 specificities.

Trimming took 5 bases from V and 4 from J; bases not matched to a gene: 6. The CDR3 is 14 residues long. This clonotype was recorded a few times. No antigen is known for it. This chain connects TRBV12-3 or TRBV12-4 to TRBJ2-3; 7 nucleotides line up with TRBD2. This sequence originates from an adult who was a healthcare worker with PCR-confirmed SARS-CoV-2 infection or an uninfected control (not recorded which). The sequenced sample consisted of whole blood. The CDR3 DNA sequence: TGTGCCAGCAGTCCTCTAGGACTAGCAGATACGCAGTATTTT. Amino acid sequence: CASSPLGLADTQYF.